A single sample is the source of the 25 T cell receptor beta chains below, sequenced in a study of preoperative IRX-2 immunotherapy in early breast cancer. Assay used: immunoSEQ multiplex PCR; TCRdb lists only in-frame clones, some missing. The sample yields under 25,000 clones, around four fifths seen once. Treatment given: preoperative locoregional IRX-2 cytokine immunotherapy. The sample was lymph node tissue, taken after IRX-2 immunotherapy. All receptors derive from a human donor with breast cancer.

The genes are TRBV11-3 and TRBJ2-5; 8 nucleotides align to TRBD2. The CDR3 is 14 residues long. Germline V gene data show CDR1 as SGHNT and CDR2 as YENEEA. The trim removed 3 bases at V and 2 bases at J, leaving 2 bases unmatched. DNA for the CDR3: TGTGCCAGCAGCTTGCGGGGGGCTCAAGAGACCCAGTACTTC. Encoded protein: CASSLRGAQETQYF.

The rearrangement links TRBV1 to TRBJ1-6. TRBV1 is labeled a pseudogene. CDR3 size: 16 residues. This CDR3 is CASSQERGARDSPLHF. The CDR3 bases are TGCGCCAGCAGCCAAGAGAGGGGGGCGCGGGATTCACCCCTCCACTTT.

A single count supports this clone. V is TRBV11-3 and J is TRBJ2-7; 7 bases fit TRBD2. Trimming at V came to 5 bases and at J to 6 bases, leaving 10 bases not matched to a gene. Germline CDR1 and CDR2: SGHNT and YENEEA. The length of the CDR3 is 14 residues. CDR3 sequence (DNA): TGTGCCAGCAGCACCTCGTTTGCTAGCGGCGAGCAGTACTTC. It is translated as CASSTSFASGEQYF.

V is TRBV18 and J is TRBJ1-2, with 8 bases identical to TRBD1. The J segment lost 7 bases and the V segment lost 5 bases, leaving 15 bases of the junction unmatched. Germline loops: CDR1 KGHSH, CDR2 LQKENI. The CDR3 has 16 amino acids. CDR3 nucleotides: TGTGCCAGCTCATCGGTGGACAGGGAAGTTTACTCTGGCTACACCTTC. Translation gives CASSSVDREVYSGYTF.

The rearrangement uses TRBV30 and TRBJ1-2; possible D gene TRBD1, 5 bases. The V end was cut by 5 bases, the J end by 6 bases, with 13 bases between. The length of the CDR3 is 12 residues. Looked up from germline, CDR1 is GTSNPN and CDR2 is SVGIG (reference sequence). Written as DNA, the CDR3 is TGTGCCTGGGGTAGTTTGGGGCATGGCTACACCTTC. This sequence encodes CAWGSLGHGYTF. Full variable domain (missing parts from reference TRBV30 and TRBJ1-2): SQTIHQWPATLVQPVGSPLSLECTVEGTSNPNLYWYRQAAGRGLQLLFYSVGIGQISSEVPQNLSASRPQDRQFILSSKKLLLSDSGFYLCAWGSLGHGYTFGSGTRLTVV.

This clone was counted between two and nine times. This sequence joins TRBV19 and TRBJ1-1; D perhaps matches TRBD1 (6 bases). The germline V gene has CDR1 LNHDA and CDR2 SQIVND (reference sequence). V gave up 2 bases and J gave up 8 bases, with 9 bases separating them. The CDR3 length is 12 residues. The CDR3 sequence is CASSITTGEAFF. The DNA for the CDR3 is TGTGCCAGTAGTATAACGACAGGCGAAGCTTTCTTT.

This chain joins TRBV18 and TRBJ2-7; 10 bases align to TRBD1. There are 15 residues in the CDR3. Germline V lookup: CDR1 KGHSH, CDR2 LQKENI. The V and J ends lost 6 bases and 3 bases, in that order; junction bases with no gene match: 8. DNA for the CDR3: TGTGCCAGCTCCAGACAGGGGGCACAGAACTACGAGCAGTACTTC. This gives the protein CASSRQGAQNYEQYF.

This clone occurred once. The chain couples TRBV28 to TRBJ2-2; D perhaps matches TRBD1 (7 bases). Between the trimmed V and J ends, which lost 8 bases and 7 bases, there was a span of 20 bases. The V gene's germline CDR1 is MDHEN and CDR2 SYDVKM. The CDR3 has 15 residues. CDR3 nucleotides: TGTGCCAGCGAAATTAGACAGGGAGGTAACGGGGAGCTGTTTTTT. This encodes CASEIRQGGNGELFF.

The chain's CDR3 is CASREREGLGELFF. CDR3 sequence (DNA): TGTGCCAGTAGAGAGCGGGAGGGCCTCGGGGAGCTGTTTTTT. V gene TRBV19 combines with J gene TRBJ2-2; 10 bases are a match to TRBD2. The ends lost 6 bases at V and 7 bases at J; junction bases unmatched: 5. Germline values: CDR1 LNHDA, CDR2 SQIVND (reference sequence). The CDR3 extends over 14 amino acids. Looking up the rest from reference TRBV19 and TRBJ2-2 gives the full variable domain: DGGITQSPKYLFRKEGQNVTLSCEQNLNHDAMYWYRQDPGQGLRLIYYSQIVNDFQKGDIAEGYSVSREKKESFPLTVTSAQKNPTAFYLCASREREGLGELFFGEGSRLTVL.

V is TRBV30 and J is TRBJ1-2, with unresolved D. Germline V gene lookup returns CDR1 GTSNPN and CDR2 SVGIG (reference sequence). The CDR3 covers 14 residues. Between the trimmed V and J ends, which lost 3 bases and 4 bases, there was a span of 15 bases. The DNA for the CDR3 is TGTGCCTGGAGCCGAGATCGAGGCTCCTATGGCTACACCTTC. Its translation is CAWSRDRGSYGYTF.

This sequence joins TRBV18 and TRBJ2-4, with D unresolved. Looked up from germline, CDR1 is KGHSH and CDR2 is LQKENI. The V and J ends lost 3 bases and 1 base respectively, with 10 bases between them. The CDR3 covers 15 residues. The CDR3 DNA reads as TGTGCCAGCTCACCGCCGAGTGGGGCCAAAAACATTCAGTACTTC. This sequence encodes CASSPPSGAKNIQYF.

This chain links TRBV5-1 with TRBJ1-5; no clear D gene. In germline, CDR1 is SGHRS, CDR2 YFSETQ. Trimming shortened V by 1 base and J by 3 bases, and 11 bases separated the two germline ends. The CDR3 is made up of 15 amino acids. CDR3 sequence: CASSLTGQANQPQHF. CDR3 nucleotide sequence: TGCGCCAGCAGCTTGACCGGGCAGGCCAATCAGCCCCAGCATTTT. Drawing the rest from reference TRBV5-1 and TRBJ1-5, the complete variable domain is KAGVTQTPRYLIKTRGQQVTLSCSPISGHRSVSWYQQTPGQGLQFLFEYFSETQRNKGNFPGRFSGRQFSNSRSEMNVSTLELGDSALYLCASSLTGQANQPQHFGDGTRLSIL.

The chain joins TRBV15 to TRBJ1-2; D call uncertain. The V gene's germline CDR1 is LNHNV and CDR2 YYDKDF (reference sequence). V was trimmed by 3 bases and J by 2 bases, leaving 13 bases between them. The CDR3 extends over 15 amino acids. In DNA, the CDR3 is TGTGCCACCAGCAGCGAGGGAGTCGAGAACTATGGCTACACCTTC. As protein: CATSSEGVENYGYTF.

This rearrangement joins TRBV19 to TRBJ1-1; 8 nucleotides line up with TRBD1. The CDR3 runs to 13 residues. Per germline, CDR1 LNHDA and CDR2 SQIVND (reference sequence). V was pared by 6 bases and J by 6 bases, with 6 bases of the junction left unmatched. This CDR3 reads CASSHRGVAEAFF. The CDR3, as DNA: TGTGCCAGTAGCCACAGGGGGGTGGCTGAAGCTTTCTTT.

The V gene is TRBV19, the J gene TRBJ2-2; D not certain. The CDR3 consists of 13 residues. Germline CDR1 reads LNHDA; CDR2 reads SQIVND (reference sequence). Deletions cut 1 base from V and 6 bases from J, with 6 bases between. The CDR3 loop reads CASSIVRAGELFF. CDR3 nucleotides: TGTGCCAGTAGTATAGTTCGGGCCGGGGAGCTGTTTTTT.

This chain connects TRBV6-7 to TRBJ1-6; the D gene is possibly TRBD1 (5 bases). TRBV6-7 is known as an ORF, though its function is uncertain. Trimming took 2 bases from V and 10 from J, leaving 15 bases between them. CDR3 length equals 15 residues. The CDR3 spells CASSYEFQGRSPLHF. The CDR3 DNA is TGTGCCAGCAGTTACGAGTTCCAGGGACGGTCACCCCTCCACTTT.

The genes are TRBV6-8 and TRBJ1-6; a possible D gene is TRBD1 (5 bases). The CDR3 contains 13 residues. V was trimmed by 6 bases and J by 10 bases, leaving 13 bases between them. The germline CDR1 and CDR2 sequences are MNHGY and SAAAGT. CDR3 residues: CASRNSPGSPLHF. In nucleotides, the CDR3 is TGTGCCAGCAGGAACAGCCCAGGGTCACCCCTCCACTTT.

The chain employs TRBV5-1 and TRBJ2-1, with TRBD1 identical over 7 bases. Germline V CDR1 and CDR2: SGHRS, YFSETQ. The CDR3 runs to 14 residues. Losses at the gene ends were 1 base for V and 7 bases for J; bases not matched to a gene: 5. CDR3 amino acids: CASSLLTGLNEQFF. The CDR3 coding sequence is TGCGCCAGCAGCTTGCTGACAGGGTTAAATGAGCAGTTCTTC. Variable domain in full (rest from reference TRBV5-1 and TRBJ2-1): KAGVTQTPRYLIKTRGQQVTLSCSPISGHRSVSWYQQTPGQGLQFLFEYFSETQRNKGNFPGRFSGRQFSNSRSEMNVSTLELGDSALYLCASSLLTGLNEQFFGPGTRLTVL.

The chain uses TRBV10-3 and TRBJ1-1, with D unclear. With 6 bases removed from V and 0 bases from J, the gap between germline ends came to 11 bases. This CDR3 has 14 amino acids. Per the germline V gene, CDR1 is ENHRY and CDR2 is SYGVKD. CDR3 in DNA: TGTGCCATCAGATTTGGGCAGGTGAACACTGAAGCTTTCTTT. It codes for CAIRFGQVNTEAFF.

CDR3 nucleotide sequence: TGTGCCAGCAGTTGGCGGACAGGGGGGTACTATGGCTACACCTTC. This encodes CASSWRTGGYYGYTF. The rearrangement uses TRBV6-8 and TRBJ1-2; 10 nucleotides agree with TRBD1. This CDR3 region has 15 residues. V dropped 4 bases and J dropped 3; count of bases not matched to a gene: 5. The germline CDR1 and CDR2 sequences are MNHGY and SAAAGT.

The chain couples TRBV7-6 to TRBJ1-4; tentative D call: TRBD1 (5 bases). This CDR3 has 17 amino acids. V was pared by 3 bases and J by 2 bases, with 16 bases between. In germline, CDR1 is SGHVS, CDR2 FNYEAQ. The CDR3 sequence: CASSLWGSSGTNEKLFF. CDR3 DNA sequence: TGTGCCAGCAGCTTGTGGGGGAGCTCCGGGACTAATGAAAAACTGTTTTTT.

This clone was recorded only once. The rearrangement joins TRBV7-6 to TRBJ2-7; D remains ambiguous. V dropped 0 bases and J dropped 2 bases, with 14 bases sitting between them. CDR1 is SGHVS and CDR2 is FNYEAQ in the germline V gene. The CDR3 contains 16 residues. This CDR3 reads CASSLAGPEGAYEQYF. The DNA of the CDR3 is TGTGCCAGCAGCTTAGCAGGACCCGAAGGTGCCTACGAGCAGTACTTC.

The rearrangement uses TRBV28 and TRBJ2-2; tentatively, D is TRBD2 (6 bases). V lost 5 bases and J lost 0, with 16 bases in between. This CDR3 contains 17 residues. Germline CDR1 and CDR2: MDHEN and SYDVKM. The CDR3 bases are TGTGCCAGCAGTCGAGTACTAACGGGAGCGAACACCGGGGAGCTGTTTTTT. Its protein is CASSRVLTGANTGELFF.

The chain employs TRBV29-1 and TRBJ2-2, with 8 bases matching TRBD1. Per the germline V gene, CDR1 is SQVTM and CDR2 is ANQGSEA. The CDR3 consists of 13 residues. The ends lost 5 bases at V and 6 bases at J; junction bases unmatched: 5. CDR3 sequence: CSVRQGWPGELFF. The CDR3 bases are TGCAGCGTTCGACAGGGGTGGCCCGGGGAGCTGTTTTTT.

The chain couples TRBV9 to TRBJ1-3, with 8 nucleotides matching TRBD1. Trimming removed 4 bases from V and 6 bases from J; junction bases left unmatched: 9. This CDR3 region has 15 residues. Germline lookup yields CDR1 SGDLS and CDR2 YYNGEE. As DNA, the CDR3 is TGTGCCAGCAGCAAGACAGGGGTTGGAGAAAACACCATATATTTT. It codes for CASSKTGVGENTIYF.